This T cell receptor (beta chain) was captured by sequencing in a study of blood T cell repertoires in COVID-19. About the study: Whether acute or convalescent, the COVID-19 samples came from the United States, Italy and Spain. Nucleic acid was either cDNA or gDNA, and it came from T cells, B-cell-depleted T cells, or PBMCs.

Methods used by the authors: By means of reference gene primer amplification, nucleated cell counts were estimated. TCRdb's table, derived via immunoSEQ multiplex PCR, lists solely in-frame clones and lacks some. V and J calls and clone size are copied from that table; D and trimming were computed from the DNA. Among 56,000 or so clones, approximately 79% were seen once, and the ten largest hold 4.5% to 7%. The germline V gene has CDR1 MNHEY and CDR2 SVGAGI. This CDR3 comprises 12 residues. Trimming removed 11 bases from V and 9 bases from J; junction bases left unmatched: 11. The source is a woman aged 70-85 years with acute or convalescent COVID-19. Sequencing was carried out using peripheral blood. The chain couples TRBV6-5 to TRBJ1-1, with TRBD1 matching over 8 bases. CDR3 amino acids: CAATPGQGKAFF. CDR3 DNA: TGTGCCGCAACACCTGGACAGGGAAAAGCTTTCTTT.